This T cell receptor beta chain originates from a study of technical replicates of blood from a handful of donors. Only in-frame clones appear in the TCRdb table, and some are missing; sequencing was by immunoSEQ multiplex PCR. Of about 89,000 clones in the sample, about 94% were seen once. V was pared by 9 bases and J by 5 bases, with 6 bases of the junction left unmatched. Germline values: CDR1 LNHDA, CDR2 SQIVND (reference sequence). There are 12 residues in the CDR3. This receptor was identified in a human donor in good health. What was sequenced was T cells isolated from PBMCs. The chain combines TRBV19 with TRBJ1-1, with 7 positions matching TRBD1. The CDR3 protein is CASRQGRTEAFF. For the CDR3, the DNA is TGTGCCAGCAGACAGGGACGAACTGAAGCTTTCTTT. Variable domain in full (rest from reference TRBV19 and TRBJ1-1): DGGITQSPKYLFRKEGQNVTLSCEQNLNHDAMYWYRQDPGQGLRLIYYSQIVNDFQKGDIAEGYSVSREKKESFPLTVTSAQKNPTAFYLCASRQGRTEAFFGQGTRLTVV.